The 20 T cell receptor beta chains given below trace back to one sample, sequenced in a study of CD8 T cells in ankylosing spondylitis (dated by TCRdb to 2016 to 2017). The library was generated by 5' RACE. The listed sequencing device is Illumina HiSeq 2500. TCRdb passed the public sequencing reads through fastp at Q25 and MiXCR, retaining productive beta sequences. Each CDR3 protein appears once, grouped with its most common genes and DNA. This sample holds 300,000 to 350,000 distinct CDR3 sequences; under 14% were observed only once. Around 8.4% of the sample is taken by the ten largest. The specimen was blood, either unsorted or a sorted T cell fraction (not recorded which). The receptors were sampled from a female donor with ankylosing spondylitis or in good health (not recorded which).

In this sample, this clonotype turned up a few times. The chain has TRBV20-1 and TRBJ1-6, with D tentatively TRBD1 (5 bases). The CDR3 is made up of 17 amino acids. The V and J ends lost 0 bases and 8 bases respectively, with 20 bases between them. The V gene's germline CDR1 is DFQATT and CDR2 SNEGSKA (reference sequence). CDR3 sequence: CSARDPGLPRNYSPLHF. CDR3 sequence (DNA): TGCAGTGCTAGAGACCCGGGACTCCCCCGTAATTATTCACCCCTCCACTTT.

In this sample, this clonotype turned up many times. This sequence joins TRBV12-3 or TRBV12-4 and TRBJ2-5; D may be TRBD1 (5 bases). This CDR3 is 14 amino acids long. V was trimmed by 2 bases and J by 5 bases, leaving 12 bases between them. In nucleotides, the CDR3 is TGTGCCAGCAGTTTAAGCGACAGAAGGGAGACCCAGTACTTC. Its translation: CASSLSDRRETQYF.

At least ten counts were recorded for this clonotype. The chain couples TRBV20-1 to TRBJ2-7; 12 nucleotides agree with TRBD2. CDR1 is DFQATT and CDR2 is SNEGSKA in the germline V gene (reference sequence). The CDR3 consists of 16 residues. Unmatched junction bases numbered 7, after V lost 0 bases and J lost 4 bases. The CDR3 coding sequence is TGCAGTGCTAGAGAGTTCACTAGCGGGAGGAGGTACGAGCAGTACTTC. Amino acids: CSAREFTSGRRYEQYF.

This clonotype was found many times. The V gene is TRBV27, the J gene TRBJ1-6; D gene unclear. Deletions cut 2 bases from V and 0 bases from J, with 14 bases between. Germline values: CDR1 MNHEY, CDR2 SMNVEV (reference sequence). The length of the CDR3 is 18 residues. CDR3 in DNA: TGTGCCAGCAGTTTAGAGGGCAGCCCTGGCTCCTATAATTCACCCCTCCACTTT. Translating gives CASSLEGSPGSYNSPLHF.

The genes are TRBV5-1 and TRBJ2-5; D is possibly TRBD1 (6 bases). Germline V gene lookup returns CDR1 SGHRS and CDR2 YFSETQ. The CDR3 runs to 16 residues. V lost 2 bases and J lost 5, with 19 bases in between. The CDR3 bases are TGCGCCAGCAGCTTAAGGGTGGCAGGGGCCGATGAGACCCAGTACTTC. It specifies CASSLRVAGADETQYF. Drawing the rest from reference TRBV5-1 and TRBJ2-5, the complete variable domain is KAGVTQTPRYLIKTRGQQVTLSCSPISGHRSVSWYQQTPGQGLQFLFEYFSETQRNKGNFPGRFSGRQFSNSRSEMNVSTLELGDSALYLCASSLRVAGADETQYFGPGTRLLVL.

This clonotype occurred many times. CDR3 loop: CASSLWSGGETQYF. Written as DNA, the CDR3 is TGTGCCAGCAGTTTATGGAGCGGGGGAGAGACCCAGTACTTC. This chain links TRBV27 with TRBJ2-5; 8 bases line up with TRBD2. Germline lookup yields CDR1 MNHEY and CDR2 SMNVEV (reference sequence). V shed 1 base and J 4 bases; nucleotides not matched to a gene: 2. The CDR3 covers 14 residues.

This clonotype has ten or more counts. The J gene is TRBJ2-3, the V gene TRBV7-8; the match to TRBD2 covers 12 bases. The trim removed 1 base at V and 5 bases at J, leaving 1 base unmatched. This CDR3 contains 15 residues. The germline V gene encodes CDR1 SGHVS and CDR2 FQNEAQ. CDR3 DNA sequence: TGTGCCAGCAGCTTAGAACTAGCGGGAGGAGATACGCAGTATTTT. Translated, it gives CASSLELAGGDTQYF.

This clonotype was recorded many times. V and J are TRBV12-3 or TRBV12-4 and TRBJ1-1; possibly TRBD1 for D (5 bases). The CDR3 consists of 12 residues. With 10 bases removed from V and 3 bases from J, the gap between germline ends came to 12 bases. CDR3 in DNA: TGTGCCACCATGGTGGGGCACACTGAAGCTTTCTTT. Translation gives CATMVGHTEAFF.

This clonotype was seen at least ten times. V and J are TRBV20-1 and TRBJ2-3; D gene uncertain. This CDR3 comprises 13 residues. CDR1 and CDR2 from the germline V gene are DFQATT and SNEGSKA (reference sequence). V was trimmed by 2 bases and J by 4 bases, leaving 10 bases between them. Written as DNA, the CDR3 is TGCAGTGCTAGAAGGCCTAGTGCAGATACGCAGTATTTT. Residues: CSARRPSADTQYF.

The chain carries TRBV4-3 and TRBJ1-5; D not resolved. The V gene's germline CDR1 is LGHNA and CDR2 YSLEER. The CDR3 is 15 residues long. V was shortened by 0 bases and J by 6 bases, with 12 bases between the two germline ends. CDR3 in DNA: TGCGCCAGCAGCCAAGATCGGCAGGCACGTCAGCCCCAGCATTTT. This codes for CASSQDRQARQPQHF.

In this sample, this clonotype turned up many times. The V gene is TRBV15, the J gene TRBJ1-5, with unresolved D. Germline lookup yields CDR1 LNHNV and CDR2 YYDKDF (reference sequence). The CDR3 has 16 amino acids. With 0 bases removed from V and 4 bases from J, the gap between germline ends came to 13 bases. DNA for the CDR3: TGTGCCACCAGCAGAGATCGAACAGCCCTGAATCAGCCCCAGCATTTT. Translated: CATSRDRTALNQPQHF.

A few counts support this clonotype. The chain combines TRBV18 with TRBJ1-6; D remains unclear. Germline V gene lookup returns CDR1 KGHSH and CDR2 LQKENI. Trimming left V 0 bases short and J 8 bases short, with 11 bases between. This CDR3 has 15 residues. The CDR3 bases are TGTGCCAGCTCACCACCGGAGGGAAGTCATTCACCCCTCCACTTT. This encodes CASSPPEGSHSPLHF.

Note on this clonotype: Being one base from a much bigger clone, this may be a read error. V gene TRBV15 combines with J gene TRBJ2-5; possibly TRBD1 or TRBD2 for D (5 bases each). The germline CDR1 and CDR2 sequences are LNHNV and YYDKDF (reference sequence). The CDR3 is 18 amino acids. In DNA form, the CDR3 reads TGTGCCACCAGCAGAGATTGGGACGGGACGAGGCGCCAAGACACCCAGTACTTC. Protein product: CATSRDWDGTRRQDTQYF.

Remarks on this clonotype: At one end the junction does not follow the germline gene, possibly because of a read error. This rearrangement joins TRBV7-2 to TRBJ2-1; 11 bases fit TRBD2. The CDR3 has 15 residues. CDR1 and CDR2 (germline): SGHTA, FQGNSA. The chain's CDR3 is CASSLFSGRANEQVF. CDR3 in DNA: TGTGCCAGCAGCTTATTTAGCGGGAGGGCCAATGAGCAGGTCTTC.

Many counts were recorded for this clonotype. The chain uses TRBV5-1 and TRBJ2-5; D remains ambiguous. The CDR3 totals 14 residues. V lost 0 bases and J 6 bases, leaving 12 bases between the germline ends. Germline lookup yields CDR1 SGHRS and CDR2 YFSETQ. The CDR3 DNA reads as TGCGCCAGCAGCTTGGGTTACGTTGACAAGACCCAGTACTTC. Translating gives CASSLGYVDKTQYF. Full variable domain (rest looked up from reference TRBV5-1 and TRBJ2-5): KAGVTQTPRYLIKTRGQQVTLSCSPISGHRSVSWYQQTPGQGLQFLFEYFSETQRNKGNFPGRFSGRQFSNSRSEMNVSTLELGDSALYLCASSLGYVDKTQYFGPGTRLLVL.

This clonotype showed up many times. The chain combines TRBV20-1 with TRBJ2-1, with 13 positions matching TRBD2. CDR1 is DFQATT, CDR2 SNEGSKA, per germline (reference sequence). Trimming at V came to 6 bases and at J to 15 bases, leaving 14 bases not matched to a gene. The CDR3 loop spans 14 amino acids. The CDR3 DNA reads as TGCAGTGCAACCTCGCCCGCACTAGCGGGAGGGATGTTCTTC. It encodes CSATSPALAGGMFF.

Ten or more counts support this clonotype. This chain uses TRBV20-1 with TRBJ2-1; D is ambiguous. The germline CDR1 and CDR2 sequences are DFQATT and SNEGSKA (reference sequence). V was shortened by 2 bases and J by 9 bases, with 8 bases between the two germline ends. The CDR3 consists of 11 residues. The CDR3 is CSARREVEQFF. CDR3 bases: TGCAGTGCTAGAAGGGAAGTTGAGCAGTTCTTC.

This clonotype was seen at least ten times. V usage is TRBV27 and J usage is TRBJ2-1; 10 bases are a match to TRBD1. The J segment lost 9 bases and the V segment lost 5 bases, leaving 13 bases of the junction unmatched. Germline V gives CDR1 MNHEY, CDR2 SMNVEV (reference sequence). The CDR3 loop spans 16 amino acids. The CDR3, as DNA: TGTGCCAGCAGTCAGATCCGGGACAGGGGTTATGGTGAGCAGTTCTTC. Translating it yields CASSQIRDRGYGEQFF.

The DNA for the CDR3 is TGTGCCAGCCGCCCCATACAGGGCCTCTACGAGCAGTACTTC. Translating gives CASRPIQGLYEQYF. The V call is TRBV7-8, the J call TRBJ2-7, with a tentative D call TRBD1 (6 bases). There are 14 residues in the CDR3. CDR1 and CDR2 from the germline V gene are SGHVS and FQNEAQ. The ends were cut back, 8 bases at V and 3 bases at J, with 17 bases in the middle.

This clonotype showed up many times. The chain joins TRBV30 to TRBJ2-5; D unresolved. Between the trimmed V and J ends, which lost 3 bases and 5 bases, there was a span of 7 bases. The CDR3 sequence is 11 residues long. Germline values: CDR1 GTSNPN, CDR2 SVGIG (reference sequence). DNA for the CDR3: TGTGCCTGGAGCATCGGGGAGACCCAGTACTTC. Its translation is CAWSIGETQYF.